These T cell receptor beta chains were read from a single sample in a study of T-cell memory formation after mild COVID-19. MiXCR was run by TCRdb on the 5' RACE reads, yielding one entry per CDR3 protein. The top ten hold around 23% of the sample, which has some 200,000 distinct CDR3 sequences, over 20% seen once. The sample comprised PBMCs or a T cell subset sorted from them (not recorded which). All receptors come from an adult woman who had mild COVID-19 (a few samples of this study predate the infection). Cell type and time point are not known. The CDR3 runs from the conserved cysteine through the conserved F or W. Fields, in order: V gene, J gene, clone size, D gene, CDR3 DNA, CDR3 protein. D genes are given only for firm matches. Clone size is shown for a subset of rows, as once, few, many or a class of expanded clone.

>TRBV29-1|TRBJ1-4|-|-
TGCAGCGTTGATATTCCGGGTAATGAAAAACTGTTTTTT
CSVDIPGNEKLFF
>TRBV4-1|TRBJ1-2|few|TRBD1
TGCGCCAGCAGCCAAGCAGGGACAGTCTATGGCTACACCTTC
CASSQAGTVYGYTF
>TRBV6-2/TRBV6-3|TRBJ2-7|few|TRBD1
TGTGCCAGCAGAAGAGGGACAGAAGAGCAGTACTTC
CASRRGTEEQYF
>TRBV5-6|TRBJ2-2|-|TRBD1
TGTGCCAGCAGCCCCGAGGGGGCGCGGACCGGGGAGCTGTTTTTT
CASSPEGARTGELFF
>TRBV9|TRBJ2-7|few|TRBD1
TGTGCCAGCAGCGCGGGGGCGACAGGGGCTCTCGAGCAGTACTTC
CASSAGATGALEQYF
>TRBV24-1|TRBJ2-7|-|-
TGTGCCACCAGTGATTTTGGGCAGGGAAGATACGAGCAGTACTTC
CATSDFGQGRYEQYF
>TRBV7-9|TRBJ2-5|few|-
TGTGCCAGCAGCTGGGACGGTACAATTCAAGAGACCCAGTACTTC
CASSWDGTIQETQYF
>TRBV12-3/TRBV12-4|TRBJ2-7|-|-
TGTGCCAGCAGTTTCGGCCGCATCGCCTACGAGCAGTACTTC
CASSFGRIAYEQYF
>TRBV3-1|TRBJ1-1|few|TRBD1
TGTGCCAGCAGCCAAGCCCCGGGACAGGGTGAAGCTTTCTTT
CASSQAPGQGEAFF
>TRBV20-1|TRBJ2-4|few|TRBD2
TGCAGTGCTAGTCTAGCGGGGGGGCCGGGGGCCAAAAACATTCAGTACTTC
CSASLAGGPGAKNIQYF
>TRBV9|TRBJ2-7|-|TRBD2
TGTGCCAGCAGCGTAGCTGAGCGGGGGGCCTACGAGCAGTACTTC
CASSVAERGAYEQYF
>TRBV7-3|TRBJ1-2|-|TRBD1
TGTGCCAGCAGCCCCACCGGACAGGGCGACTATGGCTACACCTTC
CASSPTGQGDYGYTF
>TRBV7-9|TRBJ2-3|-|-
TGTGCCAGCAGTAATGCGGAACGGGGAAGGGCAGATACGCAGTATTTT
CASSNAERGRADTQYF
>TRBV9|TRBJ2-1|-|TRBD2
TGTGCCAGCAGCTATCCCCAGACTAGCGGGGGGTCCTACAATGAGCAGTTCTTC
CASSYPQTSGGSYNEQFF